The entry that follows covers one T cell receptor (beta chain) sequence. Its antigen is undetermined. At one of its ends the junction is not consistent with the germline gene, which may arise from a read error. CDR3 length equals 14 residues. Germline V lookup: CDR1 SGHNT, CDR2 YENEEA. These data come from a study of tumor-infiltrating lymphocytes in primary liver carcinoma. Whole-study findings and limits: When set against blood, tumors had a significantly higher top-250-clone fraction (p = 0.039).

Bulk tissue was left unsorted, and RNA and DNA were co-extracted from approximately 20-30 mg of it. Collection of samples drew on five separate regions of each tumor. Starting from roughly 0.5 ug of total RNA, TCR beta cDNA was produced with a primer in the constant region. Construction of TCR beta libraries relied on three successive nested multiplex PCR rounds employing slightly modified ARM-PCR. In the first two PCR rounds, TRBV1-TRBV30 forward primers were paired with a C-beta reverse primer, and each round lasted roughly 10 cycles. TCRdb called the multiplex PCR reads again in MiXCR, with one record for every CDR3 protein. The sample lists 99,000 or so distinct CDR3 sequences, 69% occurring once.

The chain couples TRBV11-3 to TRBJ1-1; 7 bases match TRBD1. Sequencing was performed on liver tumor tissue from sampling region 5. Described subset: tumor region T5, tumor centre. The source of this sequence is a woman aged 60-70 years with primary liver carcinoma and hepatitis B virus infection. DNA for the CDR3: TGTGCCAGCAACTTCGGGACAGTGAACACTGAAGTTGTCTTT. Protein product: CASNFGTVNTEVVF.